This T cell receptor (beta chain) appears in the sequencing data of a study of CXCR3-negative and CXCR3-positive naive CD8 T cells. Those CD8+ T cells considered naive were CD45RO-CCR7+CD27+CD95-. The authors prepared UMI-labeled TRB cDNA libraries by 5' RACE. TCRdb reprocessed the 5' RACE reads and reports one entry per CDR3 protein, with no DNA. This sample's clone table lists 75,000 to 100,000 distinct CDR3 sequences. This receptor was obtained from a human donor in good health. Some clones in this sample may be carry-over from other donors' samples. Sequencing input: naive CXCR3- CD8+ T cells from blood. The subset here: CD45RO-CCR7+CD27+CD95- naive CD8+ T cells lacking CXCR3 (TNR3-).

CDR3: CSARDWTGDGYTF. The rearrangement joins TRBV20-1 to TRBJ1-2; as DNA is missing, the TRBD1 call by TCRdb cannot be tested. Germline lookup yields CDR1 DFQATT and CDR2 SNEGSKA (reference sequence). This CDR3 is 13 amino acids long.